This T cell receptor beta chain emerged from a study of blood T cell repertoires in COVID-19. Background on the study: The United States, Italy and Spain were the sources of the acute and convalescent COVID-19 samples. T cells, B-cell-depleted T cells, or PBMCs supplied cDNA or gDNA.

Trimming left V 3 bases short and J 1 base short, with 17 bases between. The length of the CDR3 is 16 residues. Germline V gives CDR1 SGHNT, CDR2 YYREEE (reference sequence). In the study's own analysis: Using reference gene primer amplification, nucleated cell counts were estimated. Only in-frame clones appear in the TCRdb table, and some are missing; sequencing was by immunoSEQ multiplex PCR. V, J and clone size were drawn from that table, and D and trimming were deduced from the DNA. The data show some 290,000 clones, around 81% seen once. Sequencing input: peripheral blood. The sequence derives from a woman aged 55 to 70 with active or convalescent COVID-19. The V gene is TRBV5-4, the J gene TRBJ2-7; possible D gene TRBD1, 7 bases. The CDR3 loop reads CASSSGGQRASYEQYF. In nucleotides, the CDR3 is TGTGCCAGCAGCTCCGGGGGACAGCGGGCTTCCTACGAGCAGTACTTC.